This TCR beta chain stems from a study of blood T cell repertoires in COVID-19. For the study at large: Sites across the United States, Italy and Spain contributed samples from acute and convalescent COVID-19. PBMCs, B-cell-depleted T cells, or T cells were the source of the cDNA or gDNA that made up the material.

Original analysis: Reference gene primer amplification gave nucleated cell count estimates. Sequencing used immunoSEQ multiplex PCR; TCRdb keeps in-frame clones, though not all of them. The DNA gave D and trimming, while V, J and clone size come from that table. The repertoire holds 200,000 to 250,000 clones, with approximately 89% as singletons. Germline assignment: CDR1 SGHRS and CDR2 YFSETQ. V was clipped by 4 bases and J by 1 base, with 14 bases between them. The CDR3 sequence is 15 residues long. Participant ages covered roughly 18 to 89 years across about two dozen US areas. The sample comprised PBMCs or T cells enriched from blood (not recorded which). The chain carries TRBV5-1 and TRBJ2-5, with a weak D call TRBD2 (5 bases). The TCR originated in a woman between 25 and 40 years old who had been exposed to COVID-19. This CDR3 reads CASSRRTGSQETQYF. The CDR3 nucleotides read TGCGCCAGCAGCCGTCGGACTGGATCCCAAGAGACCCAGTACTTC.